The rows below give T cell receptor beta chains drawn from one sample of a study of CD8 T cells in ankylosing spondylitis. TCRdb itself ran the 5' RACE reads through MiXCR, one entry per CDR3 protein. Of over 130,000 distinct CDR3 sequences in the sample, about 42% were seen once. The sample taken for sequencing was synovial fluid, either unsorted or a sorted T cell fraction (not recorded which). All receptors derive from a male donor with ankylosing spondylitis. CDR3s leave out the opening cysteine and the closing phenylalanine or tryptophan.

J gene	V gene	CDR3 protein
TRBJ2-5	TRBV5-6	ASSRGTGSWYQETQY
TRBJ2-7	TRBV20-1	SARAVSEQY
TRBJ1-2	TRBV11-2	ASSLGAGYGYT
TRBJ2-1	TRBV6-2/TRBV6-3	ASSPTDYYNEQF
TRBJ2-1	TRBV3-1	ASSQEWATNNEQF
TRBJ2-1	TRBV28	ASSFLGAPYNEQF
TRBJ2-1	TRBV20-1	SARGGAGVYNEQF
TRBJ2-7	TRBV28	ASSPPRGRVREEQY
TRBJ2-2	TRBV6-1	ASQGRTENTGELF
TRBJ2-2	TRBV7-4	ASSSYSNTGELF
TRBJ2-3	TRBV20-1	SARSLAGGDTQY
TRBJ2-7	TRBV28	ASSHSWVYEQY
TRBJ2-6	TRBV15	ATSREQGSGANVLT
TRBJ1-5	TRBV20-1	SARDDRGPCQPQH
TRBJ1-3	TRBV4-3	ASSTRDTSGNTIY
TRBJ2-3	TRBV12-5	ASGLVYTQDTQY
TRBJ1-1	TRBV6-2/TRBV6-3	ASSFSLRSMNTEAF
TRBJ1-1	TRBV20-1	SASSPGTDSGTEAF
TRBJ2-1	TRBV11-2	ASSPQRRGLLFSYNEQF
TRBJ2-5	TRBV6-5	ASSYGGDQETQY
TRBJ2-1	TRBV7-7	ASSPGVYNEQF
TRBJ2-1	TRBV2	ATLADEQF
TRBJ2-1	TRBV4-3	ASSQGLGGYDEQF
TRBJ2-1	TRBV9	ASSSWTGSYNEQF
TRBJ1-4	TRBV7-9	ASSLEQSEKLF
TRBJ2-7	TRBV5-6	ASSLGGLTYEQY
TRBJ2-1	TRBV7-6	ASSNGRASFNEQF
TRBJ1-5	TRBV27	ASRKGRGNQPQH
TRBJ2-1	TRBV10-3	AISVIQGIRF
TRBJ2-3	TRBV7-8	ASSPTEGPLHTDTQY
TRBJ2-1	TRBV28	ASRNKGTVNEQF
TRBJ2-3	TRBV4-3	ASSQVDSATDTQY
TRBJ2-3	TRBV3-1	ASSHLFDRTPTGRVTDTQY
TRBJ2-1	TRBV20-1	SAPPWTSGRYNEQF
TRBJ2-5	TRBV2	ASSWTSGGGETQY
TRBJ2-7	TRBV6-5	ASSYLGVRIYEQY
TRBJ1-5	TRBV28	ASSETNQPQH
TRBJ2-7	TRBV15	ATSPERWSYEQY
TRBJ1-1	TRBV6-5	ASSYRYRPNTEAF
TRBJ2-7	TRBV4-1	ASSQVRDISYEQY
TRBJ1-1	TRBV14	ASSQDEMNTEAF
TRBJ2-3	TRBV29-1	SVETASGGPSTDTQY
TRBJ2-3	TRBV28	ASSVSGGRVTDTQY
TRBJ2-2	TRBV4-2	ASSQQLAGGNVGELF
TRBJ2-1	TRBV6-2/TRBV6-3	ASSPPGHNEQF
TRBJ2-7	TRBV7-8	ASSLGAGVPYEQY
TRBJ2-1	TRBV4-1	ASSQDWRGALAGSSYNEQF
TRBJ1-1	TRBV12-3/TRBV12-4	ASSFDTGTEAF
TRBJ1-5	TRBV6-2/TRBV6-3	ASSYSTENQPQH
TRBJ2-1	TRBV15	ATSIGTSGSREQF
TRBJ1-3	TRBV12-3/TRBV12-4	ASRVRVFSGNTIY
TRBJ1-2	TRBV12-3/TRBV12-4	ASSPGQGSGGYT
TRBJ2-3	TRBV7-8	ASSLPSRRGVTDTQY